This T cell receptor beta chain was identified during a study of T cell responses to AZD1222 COVID-19 vaccine. About the study: Second-dose timings of about 4 or about 12 weeks were pooled. Findings and caveats of the study: Only a handful of AZD1222 recipients were seropositive at baseline.

The protocol was immunoSEQ multiplex PCR, while the TCRdb copy is restricted to in-frame clones and leaves out a portion. Seen here are around 100,000 clones, more than 70% observed once, and the top ten hold 15% to 20%. For this clone: Its antigen is not known.

Sequencing was performed on peripheral blood, taken on day 0 of AZD1222 vaccination. The sequence was obtained from an adult in good health.

This CDR3 reads CASGTEGNQPQHF. The CDR3 bases are TGTGCCAGCGGGACAGAGGGCAATCAGCCCCAGCATTTT. V usage is TRBV12-3 or TRBV12-4 and J usage is TRBJ1-5; 7 bases agree with TRBD1. The CDR3 consists of 13 residues. The J segment lost 2 bases and the V segment lost 8 bases, leaving 3 bases of the junction unmatched.